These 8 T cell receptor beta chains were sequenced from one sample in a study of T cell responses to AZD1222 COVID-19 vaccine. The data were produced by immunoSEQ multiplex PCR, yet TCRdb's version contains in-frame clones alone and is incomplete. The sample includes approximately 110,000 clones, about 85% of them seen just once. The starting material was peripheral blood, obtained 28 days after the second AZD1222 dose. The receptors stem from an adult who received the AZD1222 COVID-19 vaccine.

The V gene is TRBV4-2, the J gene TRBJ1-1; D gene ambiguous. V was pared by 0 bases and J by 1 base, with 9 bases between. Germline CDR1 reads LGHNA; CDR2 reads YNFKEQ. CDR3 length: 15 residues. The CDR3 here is CASSQDRRRNTEAFF. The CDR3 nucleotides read TGTGCCAGCAGCCAAGATCGGAGGAGGAACACTGAAGCTTTCTTT.

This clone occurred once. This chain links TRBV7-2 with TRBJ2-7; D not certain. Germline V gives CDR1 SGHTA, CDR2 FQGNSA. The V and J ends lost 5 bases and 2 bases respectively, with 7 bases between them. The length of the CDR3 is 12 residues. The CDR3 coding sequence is TGTGCCAGCAGCCCGCTGGCCTACGAGCAGTACTTC. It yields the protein CASSPLAYEQYF.

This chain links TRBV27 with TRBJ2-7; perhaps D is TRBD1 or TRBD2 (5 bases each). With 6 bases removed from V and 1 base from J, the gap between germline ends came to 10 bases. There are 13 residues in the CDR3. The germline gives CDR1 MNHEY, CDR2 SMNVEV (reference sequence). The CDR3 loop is CASSPGRSYEQYF. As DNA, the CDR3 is TGTGCCAGCAGCCCAGGGAGATCCTACGAGCAGTACTTC.

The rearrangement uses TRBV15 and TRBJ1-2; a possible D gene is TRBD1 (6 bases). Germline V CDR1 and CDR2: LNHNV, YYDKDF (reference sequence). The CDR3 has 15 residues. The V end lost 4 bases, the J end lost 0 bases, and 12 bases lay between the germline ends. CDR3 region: CATSIGQRTNYGYTF. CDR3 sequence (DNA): TGTGCCACCAGCATAGGACAGAGAACTAACTATGGCTACACCTTC.

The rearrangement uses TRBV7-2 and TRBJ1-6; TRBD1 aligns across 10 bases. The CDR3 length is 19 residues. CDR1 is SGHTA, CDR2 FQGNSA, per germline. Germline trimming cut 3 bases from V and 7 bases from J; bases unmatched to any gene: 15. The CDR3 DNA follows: TGTGCCAGCAGCTTTTCTCCGCGGACAGGGGGAAGGTACAATTCACCCCTCCACTTT. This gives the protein CASSFSPRTGGRYNSPLHF.

The CDR3 nucleotides read TGTGCCAGCAGAACGGACAGAACAACTAATGAAAAACTGTTTTTT. Its protein product is CASRTDRTTNEKLFF. This chain uses TRBV6-6 with TRBJ1-4, with D possibly matching TRBD1 (6 bases). The germline V gene encodes CDR1 MNHNY and CDR2 SVGAGI (reference sequence). The CDR3 length is 15 residues. Trimming pared 6 bases from V and 0 bases from J, leaving 11 bases between.

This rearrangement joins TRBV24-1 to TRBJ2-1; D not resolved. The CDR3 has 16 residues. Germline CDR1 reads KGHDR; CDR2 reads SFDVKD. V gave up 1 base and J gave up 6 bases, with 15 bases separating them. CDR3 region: CATSDFGRPGLNEQFF. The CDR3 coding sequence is TGTGCCACCAGTGATTTTGGAAGGCCCGGGCTCAATGAGCAGTTCTTC.

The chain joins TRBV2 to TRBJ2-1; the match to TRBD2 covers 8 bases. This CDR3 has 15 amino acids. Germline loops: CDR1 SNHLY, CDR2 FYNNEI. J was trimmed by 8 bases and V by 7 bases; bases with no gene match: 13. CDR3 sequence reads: CASKPTGLASYEQFF. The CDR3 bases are TGTGCCAGCAAACCCACCGGACTAGCTAGCTATGAGCAGTTCTTC.